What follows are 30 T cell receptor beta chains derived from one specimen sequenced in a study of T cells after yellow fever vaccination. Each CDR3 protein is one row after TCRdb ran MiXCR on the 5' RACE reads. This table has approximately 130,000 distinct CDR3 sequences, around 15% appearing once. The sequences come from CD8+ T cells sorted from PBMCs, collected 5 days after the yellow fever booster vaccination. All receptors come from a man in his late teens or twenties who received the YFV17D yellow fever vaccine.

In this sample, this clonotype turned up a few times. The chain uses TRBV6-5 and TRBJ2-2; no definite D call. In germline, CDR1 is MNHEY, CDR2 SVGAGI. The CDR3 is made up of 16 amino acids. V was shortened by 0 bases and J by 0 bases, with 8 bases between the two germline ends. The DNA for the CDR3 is TGTGCCAGCAGTTACTCGACATTCTCGAACACCGGGGAGCTGTTTTTT. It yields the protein CASSYSTFSNTGELFF.

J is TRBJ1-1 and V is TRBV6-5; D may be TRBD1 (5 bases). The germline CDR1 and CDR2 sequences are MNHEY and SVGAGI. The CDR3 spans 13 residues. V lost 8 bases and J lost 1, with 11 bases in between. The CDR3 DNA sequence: TGTGCCAGCGGCCACGGGGGGAACACTGAAGCTTTCTTT. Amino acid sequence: CASGHGGNTEAFF.

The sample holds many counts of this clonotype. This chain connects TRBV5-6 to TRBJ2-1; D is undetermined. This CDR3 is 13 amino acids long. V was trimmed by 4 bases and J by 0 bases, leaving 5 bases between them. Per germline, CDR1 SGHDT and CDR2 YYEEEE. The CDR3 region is CASSISSYNEQFF. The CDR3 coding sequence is TGTGCCAGCAGCATCAGCTCCTACAATGAGCAGTTCTTC.

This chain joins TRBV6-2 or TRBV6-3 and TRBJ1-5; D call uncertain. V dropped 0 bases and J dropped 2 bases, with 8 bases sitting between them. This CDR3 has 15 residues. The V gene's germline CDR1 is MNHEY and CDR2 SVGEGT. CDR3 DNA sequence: TGTGCCAGCAGTTACTCGATCTCTGGCAATCAGCCCCAGCATTTT. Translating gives CASSYSISGNQPQHF.

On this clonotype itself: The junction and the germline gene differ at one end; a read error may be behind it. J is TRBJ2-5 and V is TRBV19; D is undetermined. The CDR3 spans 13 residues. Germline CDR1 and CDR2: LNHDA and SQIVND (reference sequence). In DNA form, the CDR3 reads TGTGCCTGCATTGGACCGATGGCAGAGACGCAGTACTTC. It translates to CACIGPMAETQYF.

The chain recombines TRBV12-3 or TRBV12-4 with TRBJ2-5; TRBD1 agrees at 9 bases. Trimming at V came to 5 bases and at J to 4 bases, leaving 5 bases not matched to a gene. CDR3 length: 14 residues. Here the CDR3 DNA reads TGTGCCAGCAGTCCAGGGACAGGGAGAGAGACCCAGTACTTC. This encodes CASSPGTGRETQYF.

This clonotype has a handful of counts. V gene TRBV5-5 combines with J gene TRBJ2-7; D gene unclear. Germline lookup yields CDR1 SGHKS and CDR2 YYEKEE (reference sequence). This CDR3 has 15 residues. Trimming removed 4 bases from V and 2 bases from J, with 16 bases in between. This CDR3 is CASSQRDMRPYEQYV. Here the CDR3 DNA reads TGTGCCAGCAGCCAACGAGACATGAGGCCCTACGAGCAGTACGTC.

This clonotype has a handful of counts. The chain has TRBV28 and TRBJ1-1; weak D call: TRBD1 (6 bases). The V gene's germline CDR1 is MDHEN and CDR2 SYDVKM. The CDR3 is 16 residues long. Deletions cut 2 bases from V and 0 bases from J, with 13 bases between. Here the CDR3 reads CASSLLSDSMNTEAFF. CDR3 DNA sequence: TGTGCCAGCAGTTTACTATCGGACAGCATGAACACTGAAGCTTTCTTT.

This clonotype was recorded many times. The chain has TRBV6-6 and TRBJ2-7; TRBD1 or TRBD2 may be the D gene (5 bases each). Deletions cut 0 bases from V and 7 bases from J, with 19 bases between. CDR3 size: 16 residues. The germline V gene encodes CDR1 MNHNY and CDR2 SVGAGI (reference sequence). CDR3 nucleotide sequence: TGTGCCAGCAGTTACTCGATAGGGACGAGGACGTTAGAGCAGTACTTC. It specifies CASSYSIGTRTLEQYF.

The CDR3, as DNA: TGTGCCAGCAGCTTTGTTCCAGGGGGCTACAATCAGCCCCAGCATTTT. Its translation is CASSFVPGGYNQPQHF. V usage is TRBV7-2 and J usage is TRBJ1-5; 8 bases align to TRBD1. In germline, CDR1 is SGHTA, CDR2 FQGNSA. The CDR3 length is 16 residues. V lost 3 bases to trimming and J lost 3 bases; unmatched junction nucleotides: 7.

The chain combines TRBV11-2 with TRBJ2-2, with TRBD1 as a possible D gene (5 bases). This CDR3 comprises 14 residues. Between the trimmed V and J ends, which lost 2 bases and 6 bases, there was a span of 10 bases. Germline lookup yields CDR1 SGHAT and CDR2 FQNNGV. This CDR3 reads CASSLPLGAGELFF. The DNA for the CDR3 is TGTGCCAGCAGCTTACCCCTAGGGGCCGGGGAGCTGTTTTTT.

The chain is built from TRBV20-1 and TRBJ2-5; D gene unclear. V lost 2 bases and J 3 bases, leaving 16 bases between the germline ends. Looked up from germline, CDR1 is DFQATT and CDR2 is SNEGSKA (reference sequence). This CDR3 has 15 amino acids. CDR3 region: CSARRLLRAEETQYF. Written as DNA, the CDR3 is TGCAGTGCTAGACGCCTGCTAAGGGCCGAAGAGACCCAGTACTTC.

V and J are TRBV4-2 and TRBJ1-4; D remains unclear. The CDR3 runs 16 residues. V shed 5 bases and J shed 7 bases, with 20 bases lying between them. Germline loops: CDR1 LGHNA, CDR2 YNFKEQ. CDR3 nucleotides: TGTGCCAGCAGCTCCTTAGCGGGCAGGAGCACTGAAAAACTGTTTTTT. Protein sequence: CASSSLAGRSTEKLFF.

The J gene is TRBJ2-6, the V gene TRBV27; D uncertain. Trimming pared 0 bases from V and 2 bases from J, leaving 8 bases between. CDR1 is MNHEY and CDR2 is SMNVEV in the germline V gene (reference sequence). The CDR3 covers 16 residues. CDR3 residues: CASSLSVGTGANVLTF. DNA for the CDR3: TGTGCCAGCAGTTTATCGGTGGGGACTGGGGCCAACGTCCTGACTTTC.

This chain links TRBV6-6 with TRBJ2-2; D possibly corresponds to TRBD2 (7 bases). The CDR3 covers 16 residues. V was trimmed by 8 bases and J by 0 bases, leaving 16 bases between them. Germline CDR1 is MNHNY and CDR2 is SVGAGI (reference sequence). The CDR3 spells CASQSPGGTNTGELFF. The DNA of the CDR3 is TGTGCCAGCCAATCCCCGGGGGGCACGAACACCGGGGAGCTGTTTTTT.

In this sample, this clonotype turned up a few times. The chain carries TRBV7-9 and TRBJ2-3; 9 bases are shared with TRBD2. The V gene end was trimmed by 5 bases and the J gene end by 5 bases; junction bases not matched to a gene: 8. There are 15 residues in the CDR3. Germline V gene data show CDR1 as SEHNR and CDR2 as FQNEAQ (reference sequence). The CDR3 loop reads CASSSLAGEEDTQYF. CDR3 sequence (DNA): TGTGCCAGCAGCAGCTTAGCGGGGGAGGAAGATACGCAGTATTTT.

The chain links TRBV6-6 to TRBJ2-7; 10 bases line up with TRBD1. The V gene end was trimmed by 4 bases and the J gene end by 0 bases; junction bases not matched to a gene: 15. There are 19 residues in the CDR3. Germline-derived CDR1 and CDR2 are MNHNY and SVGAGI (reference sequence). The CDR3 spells CASSSTGTGVILSSYEQYF. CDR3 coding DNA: TGTGCCAGCAGTTCGACCGGGACAGGGGTGATTCTAAGCTCCTACGAGCAGTACTTC.

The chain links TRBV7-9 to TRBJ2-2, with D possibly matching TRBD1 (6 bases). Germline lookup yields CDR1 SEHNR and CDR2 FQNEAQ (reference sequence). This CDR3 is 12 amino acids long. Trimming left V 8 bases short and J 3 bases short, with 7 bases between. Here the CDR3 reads CASGTYTGELFF. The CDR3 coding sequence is TGTGCCAGCGGGACATACACCGGGGAGCTGTTTTTT.

The CDR3 protein is CASSVEGAVTDTQYF. The CDR3 nucleotides read TGTGCCAGCAGCGTAGAGGGGGCGGTCACAGATACGCAGTATTTT. The chain uses TRBV9 and TRBJ2-3; 7 bases match TRBD1. The CDR3 contains 15 residues. The trim removed 0 bases at V and 2 bases at J, leaving 3 bases unmatched. The germline gives CDR1 SGDLS, CDR2 YYNGEE.

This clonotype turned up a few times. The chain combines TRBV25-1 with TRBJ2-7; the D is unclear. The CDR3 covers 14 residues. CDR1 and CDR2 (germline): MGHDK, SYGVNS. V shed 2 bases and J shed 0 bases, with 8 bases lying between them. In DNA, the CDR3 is TGTGCCAGCAGTGAAATGGGCAGCTCCTACGAGCAGTACTTC. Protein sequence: CASSEMGSSYEQYF.

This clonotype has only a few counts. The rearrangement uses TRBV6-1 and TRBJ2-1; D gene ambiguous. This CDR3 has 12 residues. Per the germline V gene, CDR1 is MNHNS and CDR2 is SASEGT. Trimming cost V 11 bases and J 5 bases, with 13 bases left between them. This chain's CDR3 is CAGAVGDNEQFF. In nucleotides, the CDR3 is TGTGCCGGCGCGGTTGGGGACAATGAGCAGTTCTTC.

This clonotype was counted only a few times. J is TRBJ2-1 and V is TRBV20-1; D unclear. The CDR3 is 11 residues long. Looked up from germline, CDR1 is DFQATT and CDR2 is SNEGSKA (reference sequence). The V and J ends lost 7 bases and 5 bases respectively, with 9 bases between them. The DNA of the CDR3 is TGCAGTGGCCAAGTAAACAATGAGCAGTTCTTC. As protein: CSGQVNNEQFF.

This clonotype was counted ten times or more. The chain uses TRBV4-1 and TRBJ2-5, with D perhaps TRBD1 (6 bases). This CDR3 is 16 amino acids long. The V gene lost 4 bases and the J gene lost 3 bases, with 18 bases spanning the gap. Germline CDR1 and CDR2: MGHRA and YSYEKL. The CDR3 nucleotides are TGCGCCAGCAGCCCCGGACAGAGTTTCCAAGAAGAGACCCAGTACTTC. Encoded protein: CASSPGQSFQEETQYF.

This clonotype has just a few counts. For the CDR3, the DNA is TGTGCCAGCAGTCCGACACGGAGCACTGAAGCTTTCTTT. Its translation is CASSPTRSTEAFF. The chain joins TRBV27 to TRBJ1-1; D gene uncertain. The CDR3 has 13 residues. In germline, CDR1 is MNHEY, CDR2 SMNVEV (reference sequence). V shed 5 bases and J shed 4 bases, with 11 bases lying between them.

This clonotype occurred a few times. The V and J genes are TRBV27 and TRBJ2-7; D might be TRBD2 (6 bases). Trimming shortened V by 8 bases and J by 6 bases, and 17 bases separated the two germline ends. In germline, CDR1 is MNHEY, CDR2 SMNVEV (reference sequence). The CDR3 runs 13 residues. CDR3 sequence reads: CASGTSSRGEQYF. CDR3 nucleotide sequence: TGTGCCAGCGGGACTTCTAGTAGGGGCGAGCAGTACTTC.

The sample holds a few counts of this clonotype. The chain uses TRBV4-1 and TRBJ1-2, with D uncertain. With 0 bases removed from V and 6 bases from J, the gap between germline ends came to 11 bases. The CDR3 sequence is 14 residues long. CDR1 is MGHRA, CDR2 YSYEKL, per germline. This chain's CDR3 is CASSQDNGPNGYTF. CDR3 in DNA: TGCGCCAGCAGCCAAGATAATGGGCCCAATGGCTACACCTTC.

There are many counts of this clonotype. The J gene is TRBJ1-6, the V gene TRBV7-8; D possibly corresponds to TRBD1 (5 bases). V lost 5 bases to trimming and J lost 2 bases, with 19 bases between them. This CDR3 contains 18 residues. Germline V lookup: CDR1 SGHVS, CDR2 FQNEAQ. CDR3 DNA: TGTGCCAGCAGCACAACTACCCGGGACTCCACCTATAATTCACCCCTCCACTTT. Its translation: CASSTTTRDSTYNSPLHF.

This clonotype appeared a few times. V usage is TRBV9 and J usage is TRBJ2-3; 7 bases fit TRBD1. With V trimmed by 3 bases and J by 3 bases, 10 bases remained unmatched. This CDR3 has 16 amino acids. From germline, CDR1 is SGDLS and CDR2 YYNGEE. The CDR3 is CASSEGRQGETDTQYF. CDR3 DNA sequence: TGTGCCAGCAGCGAGGGGAGACAGGGTGAAACAGATACGCAGTATTTT.

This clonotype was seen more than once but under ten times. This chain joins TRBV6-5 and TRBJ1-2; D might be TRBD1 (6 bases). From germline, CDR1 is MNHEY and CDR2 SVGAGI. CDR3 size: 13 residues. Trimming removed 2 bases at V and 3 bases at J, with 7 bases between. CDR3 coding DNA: TGTGCCAGCAGTTACCCAGGGGACTATGGCTACACCTTC. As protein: CASSYPGDYGYTF.

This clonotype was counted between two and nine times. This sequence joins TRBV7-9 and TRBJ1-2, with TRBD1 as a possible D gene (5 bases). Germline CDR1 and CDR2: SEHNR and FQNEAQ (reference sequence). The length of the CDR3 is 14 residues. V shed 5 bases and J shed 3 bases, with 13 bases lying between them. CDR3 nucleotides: TGTGCCAGCAGCCCAGACGCAGGGCACTATGGCTACACCTTC. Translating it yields CASSPDAGHYGYTF. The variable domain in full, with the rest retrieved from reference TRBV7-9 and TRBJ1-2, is DTGVSQNPRHKITKRGQNVTFRCDPISEHNRLYWYRQTLGQGPEFLTYFQNEAQLEKSRLLSDRFSAERPKGSFSTLEIQRTEQGDSAMYLCASSPDAGHYGYTFGSGTRLTVV.